The 30 T cell receptor beta chains below come from one sample, sequenced in a study of OX40 agonist ivuxolimab in advanced cancers. Profiling relied on immunoSEQ multiplex PCR, and the TCRdb table lists in-frame clones only, not all of them. This table has about 71,000 clones, about 78% appearing once. The sample in question was CD4+ or CD8+ T cells sorted from blood, obtained in a trial of the OX40 agonist ivuxolimab. Receptors were obtained from an adult with an advanced solid tumor such as melanoma, head and neck, liver or kidney cancer.

This chain links TRBV2 with TRBJ1-1, with TRBD1 as a possible D gene (5 bases). From germline, CDR1 is SNHLY and CDR2 FYNNEI. The CDR3 runs 13 residues. The V end lost 3 bases, the J end lost 1 base, and 6 bases lay between the germline ends. The CDR3 sequence is CASSEGGNTEAFF. CDR3 bases: TGTGCCAGCAGTGAGGGGGGGAACACTGAAGCTTTCTTT.

J is TRBJ2-5 and V is TRBV6-5; 12 positions agree with TRBD2. The CDR3 loop spans 15 amino acids. Germline assignment: CDR1 MNHEY and CDR2 SVGAGI. V was pared by 5 bases and J by 5 bases, with 6 bases of the junction left unmatched. CDR3 sequence: CASSGTSGGLETQYF. The CDR3 coding sequence is TGTGCCAGCAGTGGAACTAGCGGGGGGTTGGAGACCCAGTACTTC.

The rearrangement joins TRBV28 to TRBJ1-1; D might be TRBD1 (6 bases). This CDR3 region has 15 residues. V shed 6 bases and J shed 2 bases, with 16 bases lying between them. Germline loops: CDR1 MDHEN, CDR2 SYDVKM. CDR3 loop: CASRGGSAPNTEAFF. CDR3 DNA: TGTGCCAGCAGGGGGGGCAGCGCTCCTAACACTGAAGCTTTCTTT.

The CDR3 nucleotides are TGTGCCAGCAGCTTACAGCGGGGGGGCCGGGAGACCCAGTACTTC. This codes for CASSLQRGGRETQYF. The rearrangement joins TRBV7-9 to TRBJ2-5, with 10 bases aligning to TRBD2. V lost 2 bases to trimming and J lost 5 bases; unmatched junction nucleotides: 5. CDR1 and CDR2 from the germline V gene are SEHNR and FQNEAQ (reference sequence). CDR3 size: 15 residues.

CDR3 DNA sequence: TGTGCCAGCAGCTTAGACTGGGCAGGGGGAAACACAGATACGCAGTATTTT. It yields the protein CASSLDWAGGNTDTQYF. J is TRBJ2-3 and V is TRBV11-2, with 7 positions matching TRBD1. There are 17 residues in the CDR3. Germline CDR1 and CDR2: SGHAT and FQNNGV. The V segment lost 0 bases and the J segment 2 bases; nucleotides outside the gene matches: 8.

The chain uses TRBV6-5 and TRBJ1-1, with 7 bases lining up with TRBD1. There are 15 residues in the CDR3. CDR1 is MNHEY, CDR2 SVGAGI, per germline. The ends lost 0 bases at V and 5 bases at J; junction bases unmatched: 6. The CDR3 sequence: CASSYSRQGGTEAFF. CDR3 nucleotide sequence: TGTGCCAGCAGTTACTCGAGACAGGGAGGGACTGAAGCTTTCTTT.

The V gene is TRBV27, the J gene TRBJ2-1; 8 bases line up with TRBD1. This CDR3 is built from 15 residues. Trimming took 4 bases from V and 3 from J; bases not matched to a gene: 5. The V gene's germline CDR1 is MNHEY and CDR2 SMNVEV (reference sequence). The CDR3 sequence: CASSSTDRGYNEQFF. As DNA, the CDR3 is TGTGCCAGCAGTTCCACTGACAGGGGCTACAATGAGCAGTTCTTC.

The chain uses TRBV5-1 and TRBJ1-5; possibly TRBD1 for D (5 bases). V lost 0 bases, J lost 4 bases, and 8 bases lay in between. CDR1 SGHRS and CDR2 YFSETQ come from the germline V gene. The CDR3 has 14 residues. CDR3 nucleotide sequence: TGCGCCAGCAGCTTGGCCGGGGGAAATCAGCCCCAGCATTTT. This translates into CASSLAGGNQPQHF. Variable domain in full (rest from reference TRBV5-1 and TRBJ1-5): KAGVTQTPRYLIKTRGQQVTLSCSPISGHRSVSWYQQTPGQGLQFLFEYFSETQRNKGNFPGRFSGRQFSNSRSEMNVSTLELGDSALYLCASSLAGGNQPQHFGDGTRLSIL.

The V call is TRBV5-1, the J call TRBJ1-1; D might be TRBD1 (5 bases). This CDR3 spans 15 amino acids. Trimming cost V 1 base and J 2 bases, with 12 bases left between them. The germline V gene has CDR1 SGHRS and CDR2 YFSETQ. Here the CDR3 reads CASSLTAGFNTEAFF. In DNA form, the CDR3 reads TGCGCCAGCAGCTTGACCGCAGGGTTCAACACTGAAGCTTTCTTT.

The rearrangement links TRBV11-2 to TRBJ1-2, with 7 bases aligning to TRBD1. This CDR3 is built from 14 residues. The germline gives CDR1 SGHAT, CDR2 FQNNGV. After removal of 0 bases from V and 2 bases from J, the junction contained 0 bases not matched to a gene. The CDR3: CASSLETGNYGYTF. CDR3 nucleotide sequence: TGTGCCAGCAGCTTAGAGACAGGGAACTATGGCTACACCTTC. Full variable domain (remainder filled in from reference TRBV11-2 and TRBJ1-2): EAGVAQSPRYKIIEKRQSVAFWCNPISGHATLYWYQQILGQGPKLLIQFQNNGVVDDSQLPKDRFSAERLKGVDSTLKIQPAKLEDSAVYLCASSLETGNYGYTFGSGTRLTVV.

The chain combines TRBV7-8 with TRBJ2-3, with D perhaps matching TRBD1 (5 bases). The CDR3 covers 15 residues. Between the trimmed V and J ends, which lost 1 base and 3 bases, there was a span of 11 bases. Germline V CDR1 and CDR2: SGHVS, FQNEAQ. The CDR3 region has the DNA TGTGCCAGCAGCTTAGGGGTTCAGGGTACAGATACGCAGTATTTT. This sequence encodes CASSLGVQGTDTQYF.

V usage is TRBV23-1 and J usage is TRBJ1-5; D is unclear. TRBV23-1 belongs to the ORF category, with a function that is uncertain. This CDR3 is 16 amino acids long. With 0 bases removed from V and 5 bases from J, the gap between germline ends came to 14 bases. The CDR3 region is CASSQSGQKKDQPQHF. The CDR3 coding sequence is TGCGCCAGCAGTCAATCAGGGCAGAAGAAGGATCAGCCCCAGCATTTT.

This clone has a handful of counts. The chain is built from TRBV9 and TRBJ2-7, with D tentatively TRBD2 (6 bases). CDR3 size: 15 residues. Germline V lookup: CDR1 SGDLS, CDR2 YYNGEE. V lost 0 bases and J lost 1, with 11 bases in between. In nucleotides, the CDR3 is TGTGCCAGCAGCGTAGGGGGACTTGATTCCTACGAGCAGTACTTC. Protein sequence: CASSVGGLDSYEQYF.

The CDR3, as DNA: TGCGCCAGCAGCTCTTCTAGCGGGAGCACCAGGACCGGGGAGCTGTTTTTT. Protein product: CASSSSSGSTRTGELFF. The rearrangement links TRBV5-1 to TRBJ2-2, with 10 bases identical to TRBD2. J lost 5 bases, V lost 3 bases, and 10 bases had no gene match. This CDR3 spans 17 amino acids. CDR1 SGHRS and CDR2 YFSETQ come from the germline V gene.

The chain carries TRBV2 and TRBJ2-5, with D tentatively TRBD1 (6 bases). Germline V gene data show CDR1 as SNHLY and CDR2 as FYNNEI. The CDR3 consists of 14 residues. V lost 6 bases to trimming and J lost 0 bases, with 11 bases between them. CDR3 residues: CASRFDRNQETQYF. The CDR3 nucleotides read TGTGCCAGCAGGTTCGACAGGAACCAAGAGACCCAGTACTTC.

V and J are TRBV2 and TRBJ1-5, with TRBD1 matching over 10 bases. The germline gives CDR1 SNHLY, CDR2 FYNNEI. The length of the CDR3 is 15 residues. V lost 5 bases and J lost 5; bases outside the gene matches: 6. The CDR3 DNA reads as TGTGCCAGCAGTCGACAGGGGGCGGGGTATCAGCCCCAGCATTTT. Amino acids: CASSRQGAGYQPQHF.

The V and J genes are TRBV28 and TRBJ1-2; a weak D match, TRBD1 (6 bases). V lost 6 bases, J lost 7 bases, and 18 bases lay in between. Germline V lookup: CDR1 MDHEN, CDR2 SYDVKM. The CDR3 is 14 amino acids. CDR3: CASRPTGSGRGYTF. For the CDR3, the DNA is TGTGCCAGCAGACCTACAGGGTCAGGGCGTGGCTACACCTTC.

The genes are TRBV28 and TRBJ2-1; tentative D call: TRBD2 (5 bases). The CDR3 is 12 amino acids. V was trimmed by 6 bases and J by 5 bases, leaving 8 bases between them. Per the germline V gene, CDR1 is MDHEN and CDR2 is SYDVKM. CDR3 sequence: CASRLRDNEQFF. CDR3 in DNA: TGTGCCAGCAGACTGCGGGACAATGAGCAGTTCTTC.

The chain combines TRBV19 with TRBJ1-1; 7 bases agree with TRBD1. The germline V gene has CDR1 LNHDA and CDR2 SQIVND (reference sequence). Unmatched junction bases numbered 9, after V lost 1 base and J lost 7 bases. The length of the CDR3 is 15 residues. In DNA, the CDR3 is TGTGCCAGTAGTATAGGGGGGACAGTCCCTTATGAAGCTTTCTTT. Amino acid sequence: CASSIGGTVPYEAFF. Combining the CDR3 with reference TRBV19 and TRBJ1-1 gives the whole variable domain DGGITQSPKYLFRKEGQNVTLSCEQNLNHDAMYWYRQDPGQGLRLIYYSQIVNDFQKGDIAEGYSVSREKKESFPLTVTSAQKNPTAFYLCASSIGGTVPYEAFFGQGTRLTVV.

The rearrangement uses TRBV6-6 and TRBJ2-7; 9 nucleotides agree with TRBD1. The ends lost 2 bases at V and 5 bases at J; junction bases unmatched: 10. The CDR3 loop spans 16 amino acids. The V gene's germline CDR1 is MNHNY and CDR2 SVGAGI (reference sequence). The CDR3 protein is CASSYTTGTGSHEQYF. CDR3 in DNA: TGTGCCAGCAGTTACACTACCGGGACAGGGTCCCACGAGCAGTACTTC.

The rearrangement links TRBV13 to TRBJ2-2; D may be TRBD1 (5 bases). Germline V gene data show CDR1 as PRHDT and CDR2 as FYEKMQ (reference sequence). This CDR3 is 14 amino acids long. V was pared by 5 bases and J by 2 bases, with 9 bases between. CDR3 coding DNA: TGTGCCAGCAGCCTCGACAGTAACACCGGGGAGCTGTTTTTT. Translating gives CASSLDSNTGELFF. Full variable domain (remainder filled in from reference TRBV13 and TRBJ2-2): AAGVIQSPRHLIKEKRETATLKCYPIPRHDTVYWYQQGPGQDPQFLISFYEKMQSDKGSIPDRFSAQQFSDYHSELNMSSLELGDSALYFCASSLDSNTGELFFGEGSRLTVL.

The V and J genes are TRBV7-8 and TRBJ2-7; D is perhaps TRBD1 or TRBD2 (5 bases each). Germline V CDR1 and CDR2: SGHVS, FQNEAQ. Trimming shortened V by 4 bases and J by 2 bases, and 12 bases separated the two germline ends. The CDR3 contains 14 residues. CDR3 loop: CASSSGTRTYEQYF. CDR3 nucleotide sequence: TGTGCCAGCAGCTCGGGGACGCGGACCTACGAGCAGTACTTC.

CDR3 sequence reads: CASTRPNYGYTF. The CDR3, as DNA: TGTGCCAGCACCCGGCCTAACTATGGCTACACCTTC. The chain couples TRBV6-6 to TRBJ1-2; D gene unclear. CDR1 and CDR2 from the germline V gene are MNHNY and SVGAGI (reference sequence). V was clipped by 7 bases and J by 0 bases, with 6 bases between them. There are 12 residues in the CDR3.

DNA for the CDR3: TGTGCCAGTAGACGCGAGGGGCGGACTGAAGCTTTCTTT. It is translated as CASRREGRTEAFF. The J gene is TRBJ1-1, the V gene TRBV19; D might be TRBD1 (5 bases). CDR1 and CDR2 (germline): LNHDA, SQIVND (reference sequence). The CDR3 totals 13 residues. V lost 6 bases and J lost 5, with 13 bases in between.

V and J are TRBV27 and TRBJ1-1, with D possibly matching TRBD1 (6 bases). Per the germline V gene, CDR1 is MNHEY and CDR2 is SMNVEV (reference sequence). V dropped 5 bases and J dropped 1 base, with 17 bases sitting between them. The CDR3 is made up of 16 amino acids. The CDR3 sequence: CASSPRPGRGNTEAFF. In nucleotides, the CDR3 is TGTGCCAGCAGTCCCAGACCGGGCAGGGGGAACACTGAAGCTTTCTTT.

V usage is TRBV28 and J usage is TRBJ1-1; D uncertain. The CDR3 has 14 amino acids. The germline gives CDR1 MDHEN, CDR2 SYDVKM. Trimming shortened V by 3 bases and J by 4 bases, and 12 bases separated the two germline ends. The CDR3, as DNA: TGTGCCAGCAGTTTTATCTTAGGAATCACTGAAGCTTTCTTT. Its translation: CASSFILGITEAFF.

CDR3 sequence reads: CASSLPTDTQYF. The CDR3 DNA reads as TGCGCCAGCAGCTTGCCGACAGATACGCAGTATTTT. The J gene is TRBJ2-3, the V gene TRBV5-1; no reliable D call. Germline CDR1 is SGHRS and CDR2 is YFSETQ. Trimming pared 1 base from V and 3 bases from J, leaving 3 bases between. This CDR3 is built from 12 residues. The full variable domain, in which reference TRBV5-1 and TRBJ2-3 provide the parts outside the CDR3, is KAGVTQTPRYLIKTRGQQVTLSCSPISGHRSVSWYQQTPGQGLQFLFEYFSETQRNKGNFPGRFSGRQFSNSRSEMNVSTLELGDSALYLCASSLPTDTQYFGPGTRLTVL.

This clone appeared a few times. The genes are TRBV4-3 and TRBJ2-5; 9 bases match TRBD2. The CDR3 covers 16 residues. J was trimmed by 13 bases and V by 0 bases; bases with no gene match: 15. Germline lookup yields CDR1 LGHNA and CDR2 YSLEER. CDR3 sequence: CASSQDFPLAGGLPYF. DNA of the CDR3: TGCGCCAGCAGCCAAGATTTCCCCCTGGCGGGGGGGCTCCCGTACTTC.

This chain links TRBV6-5 with TRBJ1-2; the match to TRBD1 covers 8 bases. There are 15 residues in the CDR3. Germline trimming cut 3 bases from V and 4 bases from J; bases unmatched to any gene: 7. The germline V gene has CDR1 MNHEY and CDR2 SVGAGI. The CDR3 loop is CASSYTLGQGYGYTF. In DNA, the CDR3 is TGTGCCAGCAGTTATACCCTCGGACAGGGCTATGGCTACACCTTC.

The CDR3 is CASRTETSGANVLTF. The CDR3 nucleotides read TGTGCCAGCAGGACAGAGACCTCTGGGGCCAACGTCCTGACTTTC. The V gene is TRBV6-5, the J gene TRBJ2-6; D is possibly TRBD1 (5 bases). Germline CDR1 is MNHEY and CDR2 is SVGAGI. The CDR3 sequence is 15 residues long. Deletions cut 6 bases from V and 0 bases from J, with 9 bases between.